Reported below is one T cell receptor (beta chain). The sample belongs to a study of PD-L1 blockade in urothelial cancer. Across the whole study: Specimens of blood held a median count of 141,255 T cells.

The CDR3 sequence is 15 residues long. After removal of 3 bases from V and 3 bases from J, the junction contained 3 bases not matched to a gene. Looked up from germline, CDR1 is SEHNR and CDR2 is FQNEAQ (reference sequence). Synthetic TCR analog templates were spiked into all PCRs individually. The data were produced by immunoSEQ multiplex PCR, yet TCRdb's version contains in-frame clones alone and is incomplete. The repertoire holds 90,000 to 120,000 clones, with approximately 90% as singletons. This sequence originates from a woman older than 75 with urothelial cancer. The chain links TRBV7-9 to TRBJ1-5; 9 nucleotides align to TRBD1. The sample consisted of PBMCs, taken around atezolizumab (anti-PD-L1) treatment. CDR3 in DNA: TGTGCCAGCAGCTTTACAGGGGGCCTCAATCAGCCCCAGCATTTT. Translation: CASSFTGGLNQPQHF.